This T cell receptor beta chain came from a study of OX40 agonist ivuxolimab in advanced cancers. About the research overall: An anti-OX40 (CD134) antibody with agonistic activity, ivuxolimab, was administered to patients. Age averaged 60 years (range about 23 to 80), and less than 85% were male. Study results and limitations: Mean expanded clone counts were higher in CD8+ than CD4+ T cells.

The data were produced by immunoSEQ multiplex PCR, yet TCRdb's version contains in-frame clones alone and is incomplete. Of 36,000 or so clones in the sample, about 85% were seen once. A note on this clone: The antigen is not known.

V lost 9 bases to trimming and J lost 0 bases, with 12 bases between them. This CDR3 comprises 14 residues. Germline-derived CDR1 and CDR2 are MDHEN and SYDVKM. Samples of blood were obtained at baseline, on cycle 4 day 1, and on cycle 7 day 1. This chain links TRBV28 with TRBJ1-3; weak D call: TRBD1 (5 bases). The receptor was derived from an adult with an advanced solid tumor such as melanoma, head and neck, liver or kidney cancer. Sample: CD4+ or CD8+ T cells sorted from blood, taken in a trial of the OX40 agonist ivuxolimab. CDR3 protein: CARGTDYSGNTIYF. CDR3 DNA: TGTGCCAGAGGGACTGACTACTCTGGAAACACCATATATTTT.